The 31 T cell receptor beta chains below come from one sample, sequenced in a study of T-cell reconstitution after alpha-beta-depleted transplantation in children (dated by TCRdb to about 2016). The treatment or condition label on this specimen signifies: allogeneic hematopoietic cell transplantation with graft depleted of TCRalphabeta T cells and CD19 B cells. The method behind the library was PCR. The sequencer was an Illumina HiSeq 2500. TCR library preparation used molecular barcoding, with unique molecular identifiers applied to normalize quantification of the TCRbeta repertoire. The public reads were quality trimmed at Q25 with fastp and then assembled into clones with MiXCR by TCRdb, keeping productive beta chains. Merged by CDR3 protein, the rows form single entries marked with the most common genes and DNA. In this sample the table shows 500,000 to 650,000 distinct CDR3 sequences, roughly 13% of which occur a single time. Around 2.2% of the sample rests with the top ten.

The sequencing used PBMCs, mostly from graft donor cells, collected 360 days after TCRalphabeta/CD19-depleted stem cell transplant. The receptors were gathered from a male patient between 5 and 17 years old who had a stem cell transplant for acute myeloid leukemia, so the T cells may come from the graft donor.

This clonotype showed up just a few times. This chain links TRBV7-9 with TRBJ1-1; D call uncertain. This CDR3 has 13 residues. Germline V gene lookup returns CDR1 SEHNR and CDR2 FQNEAQ (reference sequence). V was pared by 5 bases and J by 8 bases, with 15 bases between. CDR3 bases: TGTGCCAGCAGCCGCCCACCGGGTGACGAAGCTTTCTTT. Its translation is CASSRPPGDEAFF.

The CDR3 sequence is CSARTSGSTVVQFF. The DNA for the CDR3 is TGCAGTGCTAGAACTAGCGGGAGTACGGTCGTGCAGTTCTTC. This chain connects TRBV20-1 to TRBJ2-1; 11 bases fit TRBD2. This CDR3 comprises 14 residues. V lost 2 bases, J lost 12 bases, and 9 bases stayed unmatched. Germline values: CDR1 DFQATT, CDR2 SNEGSKA (reference sequence).

This clonotype has a count of ten or more. The chain has TRBV28 and TRBJ2-7; D is perhaps TRBD1 (6 bases). V gave up 10 bases and J gave up 7 bases, with 23 bases separating them. The CDR3 covers 14 residues. Germline CDR1 is MDHEN and CDR2 is SYDVKM. The CDR3 DNA follows: TGTGCCATCGACCCGGACAGAGACCCAAAGGAGCAGTACTTC. Protein sequence: CAIDPDRDPKEQYF.

In this sample, this clonotype turned up a few times. The rearrangement uses TRBV18 and TRBJ2-2, with D tentatively TRBD2 (6 bases). The CDR3 runs to 17 residues. CDR1 KGHSH and CDR2 LQKENI come from the germline V gene. Trimming stripped 1 base from V and 4 bases from J, with 16 bases between. For the CDR3, the DNA is TGTGCCAGCTCACCACTTATTTTGGATAGCGGCACCGGGGAGCTGTTTTTT. Protein sequence: CASSPLILDSGTGELFF.

This clonotype came up many times. Here the CDR3 reads CSVDRVETQYF. The DNA of the CDR3 is TGCAGCGTTGACAGGGTCGAGACCCAGTACTTC. The chain has TRBV29-1 and TRBJ2-5, with D possibly matching TRBD1 (5 bases). Germline loops: CDR1 SQVTM, CDR2 ANQGSEA. CDR3 length: 11 residues. Trimming cost V 3 bases and J 5 bases, with 7 bases left between them.

J is TRBJ2-7 and V is TRBV6-1; 11 nucleotides line up with TRBD2. Germline lookup yields CDR1 MNHNS and CDR2 SASEGT. This CDR3 is 15 amino acids long. Trimming at V came to 6 bases and at J to 2 bases, leaving 6 bases not matched to a gene. The DNA of the CDR3 is TGTGCCAGCAGCAAGCCGGGACTAGCGGCCTACGAGCAGTACTTC. It specifies CASSKPGLAAYEQYF.

V and J are TRBV7-6 and TRBJ2-7, with 8 bases aligning to TRBD1. The junction had 14 bases not matched to a gene; V was cut back by 4 bases and J by 0 bases. The V gene's germline CDR1 is SGHVS and CDR2 FNYEAQ. CDR3 length: 18 residues. This CDR3 reads CASSSRQGYRRFSYEQYF. The CDR3 nucleotides read TGTGCCAGCAGCTCCCGACAGGGGTACCGACGCTTCTCCTACGAGCAGTACTTC. Filled out from reference TRBV7-6 and TRBJ2-7, the complete variable domain reads GAGVSQSPRYKVTKRGQDVALRCDPISGHVSLYWYRQALGQGPEFLTYFNYEAQQDKSGLPNDRFSAERPEGSISTLTIQRTEQRDSAMYRCASSSRQGYRRFSYEQYFGPGTRLTVT.

This clonotype was counted ten times or more. The V call is TRBV10-2, the J call TRBJ2-5, with D possibly TRBD1 on 6 matching bases. The CDR3 length is 12 residues. Trimming left V 10 bases short and J 5 bases short, with 14 bases between. The germline V gene encodes CDR1 WSHSY and CDR2 SAAADI. The CDR3 sequence is CATRRGSETQYF. CDR3 coding DNA: TGCGCCACCCGAAGGGGGTCCGAGACCCAGTACTTC.

This clonotype was seen more than once but under ten times. The rearrangement uses TRBV18 and TRBJ2-2, with TRBD1 identical over 8 bases. Germline V gives CDR1 KGHSH, CDR2 LQKENI. The CDR3 has 16 residues. Trimming cost V 1 base and J 5 bases; bases outside gene matches: 6. The CDR3 nucleotides are TGTGCCAGCTCACCACTCAAGGACAGGGAGACCGGGGAGCTGTTTTTT. Its translation is CASSPLKDRETGELFF.

There are a few counts of this clonotype. This rearrangement joins TRBV6-1 to TRBJ1-3; D remains ambiguous. The CDR3 has 16 amino acids. Per the germline V gene, CDR1 is MNHNS and CDR2 is SASEGT. Trimming took off 6 bases at V and 0 bases at J, with 15 bases between the two ends. The CDR3 spells CASRDPTLGSGNTIYF. CDR3 bases: TGTGCCAGCAGGGATCCGACTCTAGGCTCTGGAAACACCATATATTTT.

This clonotype has ten or more counts. The chain joins TRBV4-2 to TRBJ2-1; 9 nucleotides match TRBD2. The CDR3 length is 17 residues. CDR1 LGHNA and CDR2 YNFKEQ come from the germline V gene. V dropped 1 base and J dropped 1; count of bases not matched to a gene: 5. CDR3 residues: CASSQGPAGGSYNEQFF. In DNA form, the CDR3 reads TGTGCCAGCAGCCAAGGCCCCGCGGGGGGGTCCTACAATGAGCAGTTCTTC.

The gene calls are TRBV4-3 and TRBJ2-3; D might be TRBD2 (7 bases). Germline V gene sequence: CDR1 LGHNA, CDR2 YSLEER. V dropped 0 bases and J dropped 2 bases, with 18 bases sitting between them. CDR3 size: 18 residues. The CDR3 loop is CASSQDRLSGGPTDTQYF. CDR3 bases: TGCGCCAGCAGCCAAGATCGTCTCTCGGGGGGCCCCACAGATACGCAGTATTTT.

This clonotype was counted many times. DNA for the CDR3: TGTGCCAGCAGCTCCGGCTGGGACCTCTTCTCCTACAATGAGCAGTTCTTC. Its translation: CASSSGWDLFSYNEQFF. V and J are TRBV12-3 or TRBV12-4 and TRBJ2-1, with D perhaps given as TRBD1 or TRBD2 (5 bases each). The CDR3 has 17 amino acids. The V end was cut by 6 bases, the J end by 0 bases, with 18 bases between.

This clonotype was observed a handful of times. The rearrangement links TRBV6-1 to TRBJ2-4, with 12 bases fitting TRBD2. Germline V gene data show CDR1 as MNHNS and CDR2 as SASEGT. With 6 bases clipped from V and 1 base from J, the junction kept 7 bases outside the gene matches. The CDR3 is 17 amino acids. CDR3 bases: TGTGCCAGCAGCAGACTAGCGGGAGAAGGGGCCAAAAACATTCAGTACTTC. Translation gives CASSRLAGEGAKNIQYF.

This clonotype occurred a few times. V usage is TRBV29-1 and J usage is TRBJ1-1; D not resolved. V lost 6 bases, J lost 1 base, and 12 bases lay in between. Germline loops: CDR1 SQVTM, CDR2 ANQGSEA. The CDR3 totals 13 residues. The CDR3 is CSVREDGNTEAFF. Written as DNA, the CDR3 is TGCAGCGTGCGGGAGGACGGGAACACTGAAGCTTTCTTT.

V and J are TRBV28 and TRBJ2-7, with TRBD1 identical over 11 bases. The CDR3 contains 15 residues. V lost 7 bases, J lost 6 bases, and 11 bases stayed unmatched. CDR1 and CDR2 from the germline V gene are MDHEN and SYDVKM. CDR3 coding DNA: TGTGCCAGCACCAGCTATCCCGGGACAGGGGGCGAGCAGTACTTC. It specifies CASTSYPGTGGEQYF.

This clonotype showed up just a few times. The chain carries TRBV18 and TRBJ1-1, with D uncertain. Trimming removed 1 base from V and 3 bases from J, with 12 bases in between. Germline V gene sequence: CDR1 KGHSH, CDR2 LQKENI. CDR3 length equals 15 residues. The DNA for the CDR3 is TGTGCCAGCTCACCACGGGTACGGGAGGACACTGAAGCTTTCTTT. As protein: CASSPRVREDTEAFF. The full variable domain, with the rest looked up from reference TRBV18 and TRBJ1-1, is NAGVMQNPRHLVRRRGQEARLRCSPMKGHSHVYWYRQLPEEGLKFMVYLQKENIIDESGMPKERFSAEFPKEGPSILRIQQVVRGDSAAYFCASSPRVREDTEAFFGQGTRLTVV.

The rearrangement uses TRBV5-1 and TRBJ2-1; D is ambiguous. V was pared by 1 base and J by 10 bases, with 18 bases between. This CDR3 region has 15 residues. Per the germline V gene, CDR1 is SGHRS and CDR2 is YFSETQ. The CDR3: CASSLYVGKRLEQFF. The CDR3 coding sequence is TGCGCCAGCAGCTTGTATGTGGGAAAGAGGTTAGAGCAGTTCTTC.

The chain employs TRBV6-5 and TRBJ2-7, with 10 positions matching TRBD2. Germline V gene data show CDR1 as MNHEY and CDR2 as SVGAGI. This CDR3 region has 16 residues. V shed 2 bases, J shed 2 bases, and the junction held 6 bases outside the gene matches. The CDR3 sequence: CASSYIGAGGPYEQYF. CDR3 bases: TGTGCCAGCAGTTACATAGGAGCGGGAGGGCCCTACGAGCAGTACTTC.

This clonotype was counted at least ten times. The chain has TRBV7-2 and TRBJ2-1; possibly TRBD1 for D (6 bases). CDR3 length equals 19 residues. Germline values: CDR1 SGHTA, CDR2 FQGNSA. The germline V and J ends were trimmed by 0 bases and 1 base, with 19 bases remaining between them. In DNA form, the CDR3 reads TGTGCCAGCAGCTTAGCGTGGCAGGGGTGGGTACCATCCTACAATGAGCAGTTCTTC. This translates into CASSLAWQGWVPSYNEQFF.

This clonotype was picked up a small number of times. The J gene is TRBJ2-7, the V gene TRBV7-3, with a weak D call TRBD2 (6 bases). The CDR3 length is 15 residues. The V end was cut by 2 bases, the J end by 1 base, with 12 bases between. Germline CDR1 SGHTA, CDR2 FQGTGA. The CDR3 bases are TGTGCCAGCAGCTTACGAGCGGGTGGGTCCTACGAGCAGTACTTC. This sequence encodes CASSLRAGGSYEQYF.

In its sample, this clonotype was seen many times. DNA of the CDR3: TGTGCCATCAGTGAGTCGAACAGGGGGAGCACTGAAGCTTTCTTT. It is translated as CAISESNRGSTEAFF. The chain carries TRBV10-3 and TRBJ1-1; TRBD1 agrees at 8 bases. Germline V lookup: CDR1 ENHRY, CDR2 SYGVKD. V trimming: 0 bases; J trimming: 4 bases; junction bases outside the gene matches: 4. The CDR3 is 15 residues long.

This clonotype was detected a few times. The V gene is TRBV7-6, the J gene TRBJ2-7; a weak D match, TRBD1 (6 bases). Deletions cut 2 bases from V and 6 bases from J, with 11 bases between. This CDR3 spans 13 amino acids. CDR1 SGHVS and CDR2 FNYEAQ come from the germline V gene. In nucleotides, the CDR3 is TGTGCCAGCAGCTTAAGACAGGTCTCCGAGCAGTACTTC. Translated: CASSLRQVSEQYF. Complete variable domain (other parts from reference TRBV7-6 and TRBJ2-7): GAGVSQSPRYKVTKRGQDVALRCDPISGHVSLYWYRQALGQGPEFLTYFNYEAQQDKSGLPNDRFSAERPEGSISTLTIQRTEQRDSAMYRCASSLRQVSEQYFGPGTRLTVT.

This clonotype was counted between two and nine times. V and J are TRBV14 and TRBJ2-1; TRBD2 matches 10 bases. This CDR3 region has 17 residues. The germline V gene encodes CDR1 SGHDN and CDR2 FVKESK. J was trimmed by 6 bases and V by 3 bases; bases with no gene match: 11. CDR3 bases: TGTGCCAGCAGCCAGCCGTTAGCGGGAGGACCGCGCAATGAGCAGTTCTTC. Its protein is CASSQPLAGGPRNEQFF.

This clonotype turned up a few times. The J gene is TRBJ2-1, the V gene TRBV5-1, with D possibly TRBD2 on 6 matching bases. Trimming left V 2 bases short and J 2 bases short, with 20 bases between. Germline V CDR1 and CDR2: SGHRS, YFSETQ. CDR3 length: 18 amino acids. The CDR3 nucleotides are TGCGCCAGCAGCTTAGGTTTCCCGAGCGGGCCTCCCTACAATGAGCAGTTCTTC. Amino acid sequence: CASSLGFPSGPPYNEQFF.

This clonotype was counted between two and nine times. The chain combines TRBV12-3 or TRBV12-4 with TRBJ2-3, with D possibly TRBD2 on 6 matching bases. The V end was cut by 2 bases, the J end by 5 bases, with 20 bases between. This CDR3 contains 17 residues. The CDR3 DNA reads as TGTGCCAGCAGTTTATTCCAAACTGCGGTCGGGGGAGATACGCAGTATTTT. Its translation: CASSLFQTAVGGDTQYF.

A few counts support this clonotype. The CDR3 region has the DNA TGTGCCAGCAGCTCGCTACGCCGATCCCCCAGCGAGCAGTACTTC. Translation gives CASSSLRRSPSEQYF. The V gene is TRBV7-2, the J gene TRBJ2-7, with D uncertain. The V end lost 4 bases, the J end lost 6 bases, and 19 bases lay between the germline ends. The CDR3 sequence is 15 residues long. Germline V gene data show CDR1 as SGHTA and CDR2 as FQGNSA.

V usage is TRBV20-1 and J usage is TRBJ2-1; D not certain. The V gene lost 0 bases and the J gene lost 0 bases, with 9 bases spanning the gap. The V gene's germline CDR1 is DFQATT and CDR2 SNEGSKA (reference sequence). The CDR3 is 15 residues long. CDR3 residues: CSARDETPSYNEQFF. CDR3 coding DNA: TGCAGTGCTAGAGACGAGACTCCCTCCTACAATGAGCAGTTCTTC.

The CDR3 sequence: CSASWTAGEQYF. In nucleotides, the CDR3 is TGCAGTGCTAGTTGGACTGCGGGCGAGCAGTACTTC. This chain links TRBV20-1 with TRBJ2-7; D may be TRBD2 (5 bases). The CDR3 is 12 residues long. V was clipped by 3 bases and J by 6 bases, with 12 bases between them. Germline CDR1 DFQATT, CDR2 SNEGSKA (reference sequence).

The table lists this clonotype with a few counts. The chain carries TRBV14 and TRBJ2-2; D remains ambiguous. The CDR3 runs to 15 residues. Germline CDR1 reads SGHDN; CDR2 reads FVKESK. The V gene lost 1 base and the J gene lost 5 bases, with 11 bases spanning the gap. Here the CDR3 reads CASSQVVGWTGELFF. The CDR3 DNA reads as TGTGCCAGCAGCCAAGTCGTAGGGTGGACCGGGGAGCTGTTTTTT. Together with reference TRBV14 and TRBJ2-2, the CDR3 gives the full variable domain: EAGVTQFPSHSVIEKGQTVTLRCDPISGHDNLYWYRRVMGKEIKFLLHFVKESKQDESGMPNNRFLAERTGGTYSTLKVQPAELEDSGVYFCASSQVVGWTGELFFGEGSRLTVL.

Only a few counts were recorded for this clonotype. The genes are TRBV5-6 and TRBJ2-7; D is uncertain. Deletions cut 5 bases from V and 5 bases from J, with 8 bases between. Germline CDR1 and CDR2: SGHDT and YYEEEE. This CDR3 has 11 amino acids. CDR3 amino acids: CASSMNHEQYF. The CDR3 DNA reads TGTGCCAGCAGTATGAACCACGAGCAGTACTTC.